This T cell receptor (beta chain) originates from a study of Graves' ophthalmopathy and Graves' hyperthyroidism (dated by TCRdb to 2016 to 2019). As for the study more broadly: Peripheral blood was collected at initial diagnosis, before any treatment. The study used signatures of the TCR beta repertoire to tell Graves' ophthalmopathy apart from Graves' hyperthyroidism and to predict which patients would progress to ophthalmopathy. In total, 135 blood samples were TCR-sequenced: fewer than 50 ophthalmopathy, some 72 hyperthyroidism and some 17 hyperthyroidism-to-ophthalmopathy patients. To explore V-J signatures that distinguish ophthalmopathy from hyperthyroidism, a discovery set of around 100 patients was enrolled, made up of under 50 with ophthalmopathy and around 60 with stable hyperthyroidism. For independent validation, a separate cohort was made up of some 18 hyperthyroidism patients plus 17 patients who later progressed from hyperthyroidism to ophthalmopathy. T-cell repertoires of thyroid tissue and blood were compared in about six hyperthyroidism patients. Following sample collection, hyperthyroidism patients were given methimazole at a starting dose of 30 mg daily, and ophthalmopathy patients were given high-dose intravenous methylprednisolone. The approximately 100 discovery patients were divided at random into training and test sets in a 7:3 ratio.

TCR beta CDR3 regions were amplified from RNA transcripts for repertoire sequencing. The first round was an RT-PCR using HTBI primers with the Qiagen OneStep RT-PCR kit, and this first round was followed by a second-round multiplex PCR, then size selection and purification. Libraries were sequenced paired-end with 100 bp reads on an Illumina HiSeq2000. Turning to the authors' computational methods: SOAPnuke was used for read processing, and reads with adapters, uncalled bases, a mean Phred below 15, or no exact constant-primer or identifier match were discarded. COPE v1.2.5 was used to merge high-quality paired reads. Each unique nucleotide sequence was treated as a clonotype, and MiTCR v1.1 was used to align the clonotypes to the IMGT TRB V, D and J references. The analysis was limited to V-J combinations with a frequency above 0.0001, which together covered 99% to 99.2% of the repertoires. A TCR clonal expansion and chaos score per V-J combination was defined as the ratio of F50 clonal expansion to chaos observed in the TCRdist matrix. Features were reduced by Welch's t-statistics and random forest to over ten V-J combinations, which fed a naive Bayes classifier. The Morisita-Horn index was used to measure how similar the thyroid and blood repertoires were. The raw public reads went through TCRdb reprocessing: fastp at Q25, MiXCR clone calling, in-frame beta chains kept. All rows with the same CDR3 protein become a single entry with the most common DNA and genes. Clone size and V and J calls follow TCRdb, not the original study. This sample holds roughly 500,000 distinct CDR3 sequences; about 15% were observed only once. The ten largest clonotypes hold over 8% of the sample.

Trimming costs V 2 bases and J 5 bases, and their ends lie 9 bases apart. From its cysteine to its phenylalanine, the CDR3 spans 13 amino acids. Just CDR3 DNA is preserved here, 39 bases in frame from base 1. The germline V gene gives CDR1 as KGHSH and CDR2 as LQKENI. The ophthalmopathy patients had moderately to severely active disease, with a Clinical Activity Score of 3 or higher, a NOSPECS grade of 4 or higher, and a disease duration of less than 3 months. Anyone with other autoimmune diseases, uncontrolled infections, pregnancy or lactation was excluded from the study. Diagnosis was based on clinical symptoms, serum thyroxine, TRAb, thyroid ultrasound and orbital computed tomography. Ficoll-Paque density gradient centrifugation was used to isolate PBMCs from 10 ml of fresh peripheral blood. Trizol reagent was used to extract the total RNA, and its quality was then checked on an Agilent 2100 Bioanalyzer.

The research as a whole found: Among expanded thyroid clonotypes with frequency above 0.001, most also showed up in blood, which suggests that blood repertoires may reflect the thyroid immune response. Sample size was not statistically predetermined, and group allocation was not concealed from the investigators. In validation, the model predicted ophthalmopathy progression with over 60% sensitivity and 72.22% specificity; 12 predicted patients were CT-confirmed with GO in a median of around 6.5 months. In cross-validation, the 13-signature model distinguished ophthalmopathy from stable hyperthyroidism with 87.88% sensitivity and about 81% specificity, while in the test set the corresponding values were approximately 79% and 70%.

This clonotype has at least ten counts. Which antigen it targets is not known. The record has no base qualities; no much larger clone is one base away. This sequence uses TRBV18 and TRBJ2-5; the D gene cannot be named for sure. The source material was blood. This receptor was identified in a woman under 40 with Graves' ophthalmopathy. Donor details come from another sample of the same person, matched by shared clones. DNA sequence: TGTGCCAGCTCACCAGGGGAACTTGAGACCCAGTACTTC. This gives the protein CASSPGELETQYF.